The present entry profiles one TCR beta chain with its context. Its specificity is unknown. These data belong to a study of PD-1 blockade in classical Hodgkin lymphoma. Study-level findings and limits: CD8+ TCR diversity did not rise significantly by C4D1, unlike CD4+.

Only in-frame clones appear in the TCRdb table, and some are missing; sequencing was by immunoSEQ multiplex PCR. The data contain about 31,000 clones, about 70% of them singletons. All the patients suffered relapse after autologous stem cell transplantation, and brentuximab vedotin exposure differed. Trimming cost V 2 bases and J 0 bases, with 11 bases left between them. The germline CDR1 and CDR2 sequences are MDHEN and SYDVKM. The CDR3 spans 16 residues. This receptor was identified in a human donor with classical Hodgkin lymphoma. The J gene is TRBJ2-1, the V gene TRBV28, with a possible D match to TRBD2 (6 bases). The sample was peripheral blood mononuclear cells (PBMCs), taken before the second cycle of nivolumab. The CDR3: CASSLRPGSSYNEQFF. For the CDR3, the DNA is TGTGCCAGCAGTTTAAGGCCCGGGAGCTCCTACAATGAGCAGTTCTTC.